This T cell receptor beta chain was captured by sequencing in a study of CD8 T cells in ankylosing spondylitis. V was trimmed by 5 bases and J by 2 bases, leaving 13 bases between them. This CDR3 has 14 residues. The germline gives CDR1 MDHEN, CDR2 SYDVKM. TCRdb passed the 5' RACE reads through MiXCR, listing each CDR3 protein once. The sample shows 350,000 or so distinct CDR3 sequences, 8% of them seen only once. Many counts were recorded for this clonotype. Its antigen is not known. Study-level points and caveats: What appeared characteristic of ankylosing spondylitis blood was a TCR beta motif of eight highly homologous variants.

This clonotype was obtained from a male donor with ankylosing spondylitis. The sample comprised blood, either unsorted or a sorted T cell fraction (not recorded which). The chain has TRBV28 and TRBJ2-7, with a possible D match to TRBD1 (6 bases). The CDR3: CASSRHRVTYEQYF. The CDR3 DNA reads as TGTGCCAGCAGTCGCCACAGGGTTACCTACGAGCAGTACTTC.